Presented here are 5 T cell receptor beta chains from one specimen sequenced in a study of blood T cell repertoires in COVID-19 (dated by TCRdb to the early 2020s). Library construction relied on the immunoSEQ multiplex PCR assay. As stored in TCRdb, this immuneACCESS dataset retains in-frame rearrangements with V and J assigned. A fraction of the clones does not appear; measured against another copy, unresolved V genes explain less than half of the discrepancy, and the remainder lacks a known reason. Recorded for this sample are over 200,000 clones; over 70% of them occurred a single time. The top ten constitute approximately 3.5% of the sample. Material: PBMCs or T cells enriched from blood (not recorded which). These receptors were taken from a woman in her 30s who had been exposed to COVID-19.

On this clone: The junction departs from the called germline gene at one end, perhaps through a read error. The V call is TRBV4-1, the J call TRBJ1-2; TRBD1 matches 9 bases. CDR1 is MGHRA, CDR2 YSYEKL, per germline. The CDR3 is made up of 15 amino acids. The CDR3: CASRQEPGQGYGYTF. The CDR3 bases are TGCGCCAGCAGGCAAGAACCGGGACAGGGCTATGGCTACACCTTC.

V usage is TRBV29-1 and J usage is TRBJ2-5; no clear D gene. Germline CDR1 is SQVTM and CDR2 is ANQGSEA. The V and J ends lost 4 bases and 2 bases respectively, with 14 bases between them. This CDR3 spans 14 amino acids. The CDR3 spells CSVGVAGIQETQYF. CDR3 DNA sequence: TGCAGCGTTGGGGTTGCAGGAATACAAGAGACCCAGTACTTC.

This chain joins TRBV7-9 and TRBJ2-1; 8 nucleotides line up with TRBD2. CDR1 and CDR2 from the germline V gene are SEHNR and FQNEAQ (reference sequence). V lost 5 bases, J lost 7 bases, and 13 bases stayed unmatched. The CDR3 has 16 residues. Here the CDR3 reads CASSKVGAGASNEQFF. The CDR3 DNA sequence: TGTGCCAGCAGCAAAGTCGGAGCGGGAGCTTCAAATGAGCAGTTCTTC.

The chain employs TRBV30 and TRBJ1-2; TRBD1 matches at 8 bases. Germline V gene sequence: CDR1 GTSNPN, CDR2 SVGIG (reference sequence). J gave up 6 bases and V 0 bases, and 6 bases lay outside the gene matches. The CDR3 covers 14 residues. CDR3 protein: CAWSVPYRGDGYTF. In DNA, the CDR3 is TGTGCCTGGAGTGTACCTTACAGGGGGGATGGCTACACCTTC. The complete variable domain, with remaining parts taken from reference TRBV30 and TRBJ1-2, reads SQTIHQWPATLVQPVGSPLSLECTVEGTSNPNLYWYRQAAGRGLQLLFYSVGIGQISSEVPQNLSASRPQDRQFILSSKKLLLSDSGFYLCAWSVPYRGDGYTFGSGTRLTVV.

V gene TRBV4-1 combines with J gene TRBJ1-5; D is ambiguous. The CDR3 runs to 17 residues. Per germline, CDR1 MGHRA and CDR2 YSYEKL. The V end lost 0 bases, the J end lost 6 bases, and 18 bases lay between the germline ends. The CDR3, as DNA: TGCGCCAGCAGCCAAGATCCAGGCGGGGTGTTAGGTCAGCCCCAGCATTTT. Translation gives CASSQDPGGVLGQPQHF.